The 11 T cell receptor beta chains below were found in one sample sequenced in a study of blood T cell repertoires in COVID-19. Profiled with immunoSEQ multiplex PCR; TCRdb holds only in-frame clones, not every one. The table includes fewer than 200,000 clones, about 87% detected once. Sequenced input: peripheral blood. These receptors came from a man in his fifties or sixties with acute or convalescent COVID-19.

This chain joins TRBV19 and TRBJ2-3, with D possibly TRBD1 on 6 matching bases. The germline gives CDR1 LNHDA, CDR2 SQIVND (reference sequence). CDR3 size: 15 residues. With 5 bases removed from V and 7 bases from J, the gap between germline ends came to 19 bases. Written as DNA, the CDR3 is TGTGCCAGTAGTTCCCCCCACGCAGGGACACATACGCAGTATTTT. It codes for CASSSPHAGTHTQYF.

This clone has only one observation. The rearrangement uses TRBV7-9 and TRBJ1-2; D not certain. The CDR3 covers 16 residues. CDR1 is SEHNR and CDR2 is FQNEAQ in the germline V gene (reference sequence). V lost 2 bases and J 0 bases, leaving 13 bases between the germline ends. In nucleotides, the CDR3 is TGTGCCAGCAGCTTAACTTCAGGCCTGACTAACTATGGCTACACCTTC. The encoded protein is CASSLTSGLTNYGYTF.

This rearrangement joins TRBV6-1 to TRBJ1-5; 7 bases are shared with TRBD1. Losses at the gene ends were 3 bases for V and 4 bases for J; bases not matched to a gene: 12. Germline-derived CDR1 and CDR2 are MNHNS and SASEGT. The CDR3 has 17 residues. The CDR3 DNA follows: TGTGCCAGCAGTGATAGGACAGGCTCTCGAGGGAATCAGCCCCAGCATTTT. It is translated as CASSDRTGSRGNQPQHF.

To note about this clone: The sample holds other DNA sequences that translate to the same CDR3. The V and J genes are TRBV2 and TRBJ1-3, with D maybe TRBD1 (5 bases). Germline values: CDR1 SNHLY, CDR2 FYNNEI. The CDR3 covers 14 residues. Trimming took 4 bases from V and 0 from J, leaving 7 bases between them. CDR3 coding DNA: TGTGCCAGCAGTGGGGGGGGCTCTGGAAACACCATATATTTT. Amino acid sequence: CASSGGGSGNTIYF.

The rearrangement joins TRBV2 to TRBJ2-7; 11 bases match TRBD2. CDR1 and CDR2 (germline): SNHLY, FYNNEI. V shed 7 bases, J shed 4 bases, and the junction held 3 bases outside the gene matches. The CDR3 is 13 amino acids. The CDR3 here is CASKTSGKYEQYV. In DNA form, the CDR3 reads TGTGCCAGCAAGACTAGCGGGAAATACGAGCAGTACGTC.

The CDR3 DNA reads as TGTGCCAGCAGCCCCTTTTTGGGGGGAGAAAACTATGGCTACACCTTC. This codes for CASSPFLGGENYGYTF. V and J are TRBV7-2 and TRBJ1-2; perhaps TRBD1 as D (5 bases). The length of the CDR3 is 16 residues. Trimming removed 5 bases at V and 2 bases at J, with 18 bases between. CDR1 is SGHTA, CDR2 FQGNSA, per germline.

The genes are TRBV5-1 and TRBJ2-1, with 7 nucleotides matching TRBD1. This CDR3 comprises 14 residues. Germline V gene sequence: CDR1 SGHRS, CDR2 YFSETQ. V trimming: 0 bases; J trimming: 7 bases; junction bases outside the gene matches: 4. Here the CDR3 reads CASSLGQGRNEQFF. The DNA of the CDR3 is TGCGCCAGCAGCTTGGGACAGGGACGGAATGAGCAGTTCTTC.

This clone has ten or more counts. The CDR3 region is CASRGSGADSYEQYF. The DNA of the CDR3 is TGTGCCAGCAGAGGTAGTGGTGCGGACTCCTACGAGCAGTACTTC. The rearrangement links TRBV7-9 to TRBJ2-7; D uncertain. CDR1 is SEHNR and CDR2 is FQNEAQ in the germline V gene (reference sequence). This CDR3 region has 15 residues. Between the trimmed V and J ends, which lost 6 bases and 0 bases, there was a span of 15 bases.

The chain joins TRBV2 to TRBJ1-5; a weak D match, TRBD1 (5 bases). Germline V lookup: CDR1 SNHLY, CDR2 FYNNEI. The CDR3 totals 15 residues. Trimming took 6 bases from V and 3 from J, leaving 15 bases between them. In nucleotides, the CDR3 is TGTGCCAGCAGCGTAGGCAGGGAACACAATCAGCCCCAGCATTTT. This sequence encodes CASSVGREHNQPQHF.

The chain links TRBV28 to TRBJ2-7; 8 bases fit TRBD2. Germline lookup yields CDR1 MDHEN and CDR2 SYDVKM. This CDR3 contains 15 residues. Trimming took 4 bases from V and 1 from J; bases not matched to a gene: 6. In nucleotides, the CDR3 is TGTGCCAGCAGTTCCCCGGCGGGGGGATCCTACGAGCAGTACTTC. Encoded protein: CASSSPAGGSYEQYF.

The chain's CDR3 is CASSPKGVAYEQYF. In nucleotides, the CDR3 is TGTGCCAGCAGCCCCAAGGGGGTGGCCTACGAGCAGTACTTC. This chain uses TRBV7-2 with TRBJ2-7; D perhaps matches TRBD1 (6 bases). V gave up 5 bases and J gave up 2 bases, with 13 bases separating them. Per the germline V gene, CDR1 is SGHTA and CDR2 is FQGNSA. The CDR3 has 14 amino acids.